The 30 T cell receptor beta chains below come from one sample, sequenced in a study of blood T cell repertoires in COVID-19. TCRdb's table, derived via immunoSEQ multiplex PCR, lists solely in-frame clones and lacks some. The sample holds about 65,000 clones; over 85% are singletons and the top ten take roughly 1.2%. The source material was peripheral blood. These receptors all come from a man between 60 and 75 years old with acute or convalescent COVID-19.

V is TRBV7-9 and J is TRBJ2-1; TRBD1 might be the D (5 bases). Deletions cut 8 bases from V and 8 bases from J, with 10 bases between. Per the germline V gene, CDR1 is SEHNR and CDR2 is FQNEAQ (reference sequence). The CDR3 covers 11 residues. CDR3 sequence reads: CASEQGYEQFF. CDR3 sequence (DNA): TGTGCCAGCGAGCAGGGTTATGAGCAGTTCTTC.

This clone was detected once. This chain connects TRBV7-9 to TRBJ1-6; D not resolved. The CDR3 loop spans 15 amino acids. Trimming pared 7 bases from V and 0 bases from J, leaving 10 bases between. Germline CDR1 SEHNR, CDR2 FQNEAQ (reference sequence). The CDR3 DNA reads as TGTGCCAGCACCCAAACTAGCTCCTATAATTCACCCCTCCACTTT. Protein product: CASTQTSSYNSPLHF. The full variable domain, completed using reference TRBV7-9 and TRBJ1-6, is DTGVSQNPRHKITKRGQNVTFRCDPISEHNRLYWYRQTLGQGPEFLTYFQNEAQLEKSRLLSDRFSAERPKGSFSTLEIQRTEQGDSAMYLCASTQTSSYNSPLHFGNGTRLTVT.

The chain couples TRBV19 to TRBJ1-6; possible D gene TRBD1, 6 bases. Between the trimmed V and J ends, which lost 3 bases and 9 bases, there was a span of 15 bases. Germline values: CDR1 LNHDA, CDR2 SQIVND (reference sequence). The CDR3 extends over 15 amino acids. For the CDR3, the DNA is TGTGCCAGTAGTATTACGCAGGGGTTGATTTCACCCCTCCACTTT. This codes for CASSITQGLISPLHF.

This chain connects TRBV20-1 to TRBJ2-7, with D possibly matching TRBD2 (5 bases). V was shortened by 4 bases and J by 7 bases, with 8 bases between the two germline ends. The germline V gene has CDR1 DFQATT and CDR2 SNEGSKA (reference sequence). This CDR3 comprises 10 residues. The CDR3 is CSAIRLEQYF. Written as DNA, the CDR3 is TGCAGTGCTATCCGACTAGAGCAGTACTTC.

V usage is TRBV19 and J usage is TRBJ2-1; a weak D match, TRBD2 (5 bases). The CDR3 has 16 residues. The germline V gene encodes CDR1 LNHDA and CDR2 SQIVND (reference sequence). Deletions cut 6 bases from V and 9 bases from J, with 24 bases between. CDR3 sequence (DNA): TGTGCCAGTAGCCCCGGAGGTTCCCCAGGCCGAGGTGAGCAGTTCTTC. Amino acids: CASSPGGSPGRGEQFF.

J is TRBJ2-3 and V is TRBV24-1; the match to TRBD1 covers 7 bases. This CDR3 region has 17 residues. The germline gives CDR1 KGHDR, CDR2 SFDVKD. J gave up 1 base and V 6 bases, and 12 bases lay outside the gene matches. The CDR3 loop is CATSIRLGQSRTDTQYF. The CDR3 region has the DNA TGTGCCACCAGTATCCGATTGGGACAGTCTCGCACAGATACGCAGTATTTT.

The chain uses TRBV5-1 and TRBJ1-5; no clear D gene. The CDR3 consists of 10 residues. With 3 bases removed from V and 8 bases from J, the gap between germline ends came to 3 bases. Germline V gene lookup returns CDR1 SGHRS and CDR2 YFSETQ. The DNA of the CDR3 is TGCGCCAGCAGCTCGGAGCCCCAGCATTTT. Translation: CASSSEPQHF.

The genes are TRBV3-1 (or the pseudogene TRBV3-2) and TRBJ2-2, with 13 nucleotides matching TRBD2. CDR3 length equals 18 residues. Germline-derived CDR1 and CDR2 are LGHDT and YNNKEL (reference sequence). The ends lost 1 base at V and 7 bases at J; junction bases unmatched: 9. DNA for the CDR3: TGTGCCAGCAGCCAAGGAACCGGACTAGCGGGGGTAGGCGGGGAGCTGTTTTTT. As protein: CASSQGTGLAGVGGELFF.

This chain joins TRBV23-1 and TRBJ2-3; possible D gene TRBD1, 5 bases. TRBV23-1 falls under the ORF class, with uncertain function. V was pared by 11 bases and J by 2 bases, with 23 bases between. This CDR3 is built from 16 residues. CDR3 sequence reads: CAWKVGGGQHTDTQYF. The CDR3 DNA reads TGCGCCTGGAAGGTTGGTGGCGGACAACACACAGATACGCAGTATTTT.

The chain recombines TRBV12-2 with TRBJ1-5; the tabulated D call, TRBD1, remains unverified against the DNA. TRBV12-2 is a pseudogene segment. The CDR3 extends over 22 amino acids. This CDR3 is CASRLVLLPPGTGDSGNQPQHF. The CDR3 bases are TGTGCAAGTCGCTTAGTGCTCCTACCCCCCGGGACAGGGGACTCAGGCAATCAGCCCCAGCATTTT.

A note on this clone: Other DNA sequences in this specimen translate into the identical CDR3. The chain carries TRBV5-1 and TRBJ2-3; D might be TRBD2 (6 bases). Trimming took off 0 bases at V and 6 bases at J, with 11 bases between the two ends. CDR1 is SGHRS, CDR2 YFSETQ, per germline. The CDR3 contains 14 residues. CDR3 DNA: TGCGCCAGCAGCTTGGAACTAGCTCGTGATACGCAGTATTTT. It specifies CASSLELARDTQYF.

The chain carries TRBV10-3 and TRBJ1-6, with a weak D call TRBD1 (5 bases). Trimming stripped 9 bases from V and 5 bases from J, with 8 bases between. Germline CDR1 reads ENHRY; CDR2 reads SYGVKD. There are 12 residues in the CDR3. As DNA, the CDR3 is TGTGCCATACGGGGGGATAATTCACCCCTCCACTTT. This codes for CAIRGDNSPLHF.

This clone was detected once. The chain employs TRBV7-2 and TRBJ2-6, with a weak D call TRBD1 (6 bases). The CDR3 loop spans 16 amino acids. In germline, CDR1 is SGHTA, CDR2 FQGNSA. V gave up 1 base and J gave up 4 bases, with 11 bases separating them. The CDR3 is CASSLGSGAGANVLTF. The CDR3, as DNA: TGTGCCAGCAGCTTAGGGTCAGGGGCCGGGGCCAACGTCCTGACTTTC.

The chain is built from TRBV6-5 and TRBJ1-2; maybe TRBD1 (5 bases). Germline loops: CDR1 MNHEY, CDR2 SVGAGI. CDR3 size: 12 residues. Deletions cut 8 bases from V and 4 bases from J, with 11 bases between. CDR3 coding DNA: TGTGCCAGCTTGGGGGGGGTCTATGGCTACACCTTC. This codes for CASLGGVYGYTF.

This sequence joins TRBV30 and TRBJ1-2; D remains ambiguous. The germline V gene has CDR1 GTSNPN and CDR2 SVGIG (reference sequence). V lost 3 bases and J lost 0, with 20 bases in between. This CDR3 spans 17 amino acids. CDR3 DNA sequence: TGTGCCTGGAGCGTGGAGTCTCAAACCCTTGCTAACTATGGCTACACCTTC. Residues: CAWSVESQTLANYGYTF. The full variable domain, its missing parts supplied by reference TRBV30 and TRBJ1-2, is SQTIHQWPATLVQPVGSPLSLECTVEGTSNPNLYWYRQAAGRGLQLLFYSVGIGQISSEVPQNLSASRPQDRQFILSSKKLLLSDSGFYLCAWSVESQTLANYGYTFGSGTRLTVV.

This rearrangement joins TRBV2 to TRBJ2-7, with unresolved D. This CDR3 is built from 13 residues. Germline V gene sequence: CDR1 SNHLY, CDR2 FYNNEI. V was clipped by 2 bases and J by 3 bases, with 8 bases between them. The CDR3 loop reads CASSEYVYYEQYF. As DNA, the CDR3 is TGTGCCAGCAGTGAATATGTGTACTACGAGCAGTACTTC. Drawing the rest from reference TRBV2 and TRBJ2-7, the complete variable domain is EPEVTQTPSHQVTQMGQEVILRCVPISNHLYFYWYRQILGQKVEFLVSFYNNEISEKSEIFDDQFSVERPDGSNFTLKIRSTKLEDSAMYFCASSEYVYYEQYFGPGTRLTVT.

This clone has just one count. The chain carries TRBV5-6 and TRBJ1-3; D is possibly TRBD1 (5 bases). V gave up 5 bases and J gave up 4 bases, with 13 bases separating them. CDR1 is SGHDT and CDR2 is YYEEEE in the germline V gene. The CDR3 consists of 14 residues. The DNA of the CDR3 is TGTGCCAGCAGTACCAGGACAAGGGGAAACACCATATATTTT. Encoded protein: CASSTRTRGNTIYF.

The rearrangement links TRBV7-2 to TRBJ1-5; D is unclear. With 0 bases removed from V and 7 bases from J, the gap between germline ends came to 10 bases. This CDR3 has 14 amino acids. Germline V gene sequence: CDR1 SGHTA, CDR2 FQGNSA. In DNA, the CDR3 is TGTGCCAGCAGCTTAGCCGTGGGGAGCCAGCCCCAGCATTTT. Protein product: CASSLAVGSQPQHF.

The chain has TRBV9 and TRBJ1-6; TRBD1 agrees at 9 bases. After removal of 2 bases from V and 7 bases from J, the junction contained 4 bases not matched to a gene. The germline V gene encodes CDR1 SGDLS and CDR2 YYNGEE. This CDR3 contains 15 residues. The CDR3, as DNA: TGTGCCAGCAGCGTCGGGACAGGGACCAATTCACCCCTCCACTTT. Translated: CASSVGTGTNSPLHF. The full variable domain, rest sourced from reference TRBV9 and TRBJ1-6, is DSGVTQTPKHLITATGQRVTLRCSPRSGDLSVYWYQQSLDQGLQFLIQYYNGEERAKGNILERFSAQQFPDLHSELNLSSLELGDSALYFCASSVGTGTNSPLHFGNGTRLTVT.

V usage is TRBV30 and J usage is TRBJ1-4; D gene ambiguous. Trimming shortened V by 4 bases and J by 8 bases, and 14 bases separated the two germline ends. Germline CDR1 and CDR2: GTSNPN and SVGIG (reference sequence). CDR3 length: 13 amino acids. CDR3 amino acids: CAWKRIFDEKLFF. The CDR3 DNA sequence: TGTGCCTGGAAGCGGATCTTTGACGAAAAACTGTTTTTT.

This clone was counted a single time. The rearrangement uses TRBV3-1 (or the pseudogene TRBV3-2) and TRBJ2-1, with TRBD2 matching 13 bases. The CDR3 loop spans 16 amino acids. The junction had 6 bases not matched to a gene; V was cut back by 2 bases and J by 8 bases. From germline, CDR1 is LGHDT and CDR2 YNNKEL (reference sequence). The CDR3 protein is CASSQKTSGGPDEQFF. CDR3 DNA sequence: TGTGCCAGCAGCCAAAAGACTAGCGGGGGGCCCGATGAGCAGTTCTTC.

This clone was seen just once. The rearrangement links TRBV5-6 to TRBJ2-5, with 9 bases identical to TRBD2. With 0 bases clipped from V and 2 bases from J, the junction kept 8 bases outside the gene matches. From germline, CDR1 is SGHDT and CDR2 YYEEEE. This CDR3 region has 17 residues. CDR3 bases: TGTGCCAGCAGCTTGGGACTAGCGGTTATTAAACAAGAGACCCAGTACTTC. Amino acids: CASSLGLAVIKQETQYF.

The table lists this clone with a count of one. The rearrangement links TRBV6-5 to TRBJ1-1; D is unclear. V lost 2 bases and J 7 bases, leaving 17 bases between the germline ends. This CDR3 has 15 amino acids. Per the germline V gene, CDR1 is MNHEY and CDR2 is SVGAGI. The DNA for the CDR3 is TGTGCCAGCAGTTACCCTGGCCTACCTAGGAATGAAGCTTTCTTT. Protein: CASSYPGLPRNEAFF.

The genes are TRBV7-2 and TRBJ1-1; TRBD1 matches 7 bases. V lost 5 bases to trimming and J lost 11 bases; unmatched junction nucleotides: 11. The CDR3 is 13 residues long. Per the germline V gene, CDR1 is SGHTA and CDR2 is FQGNSA. The CDR3 here is CASSVIQGFLAFF. The DNA for the CDR3 is TGTGCCAGCAGCGTCATACAGGGGTTTCTGGCTTTCTTT.

This clone is a singleton in its sample. The rearrangement joins TRBV27 to TRBJ1-1, with 7 positions matching TRBD1. With 5 bases clipped from V and 2 bases from J, the junction kept 8 bases outside the gene matches. Germline V lookup: CDR1 MNHEY, CDR2 SMNVEV (reference sequence). The CDR3 runs 15 residues. CDR3 nucleotides: TGTGCCAGCAGTGCTATAGGGACAGCTAACACTGAAGCTTTCTTT. Amino acids: CASSAIGTANTEAFF.

About this clone itself: An end of the junction differs from the germline gene, which may be a read error. The V call is TRBV7-7, the J call TRBJ2-7, with 9 positions matching TRBD2. In germline, CDR1 is SSHAT, CDR2 FNYEAQ (reference sequence). The length of the CDR3 is 17 residues. DNA of the CDR3: TGTGCTAGCAGCTTAGCGCCAAGAAGCGGGGGGCGCTACGAGCAGTACTTC. It encodes CASSLAPRSGGRYEQYF.

This chain connects TRBV6-4 to TRBJ2-2; TRBD1 agrees at 9 bases. This CDR3 comprises 17 residues. Germline loops: CDR1 MRHNA, CDR2 SNTAGT. J gave up 4 bases and V 10 bases, and 16 bases lay outside the gene matches. In nucleotides, the CDR3 is TGTGCCAACCCGGGACAGGGTAAGTTAAGGATCACCGGGGAGCTGTTTTTT. Its translation is CANPGQGKLRITGELFF.

The V and J genes are TRBV5-4 and TRBJ1-4, with D possibly being TRBD1 (6 bases). From germline, CDR1 is SGHNT and CDR2 YYREEE (reference sequence). The CDR3 sequence is 18 residues long. Trimming removed 4 bases from V and 0 bases from J, with 19 bases in between. In DNA form, the CDR3 reads TGTGCCAGCAGCACAGGGAGGGGGACCCTCGCAACTAATGAAAAACTGTTTTTT. It yields the protein CASSTGRGTLATNEKLFF.

The rearrangement links TRBV7-9 to TRBJ1-1; D is uncertain. The CDR3 is 15 amino acids. Germline values: CDR1 SEHNR, CDR2 FQNEAQ (reference sequence). V was pared by 0 bases and J by 4 bases, with 12 bases between. CDR3 amino acids: CASSLAPGIVTEAFF. DNA of the CDR3: TGTGCCAGCAGCTTAGCGCCGGGGATTGTCACTGAAGCTTTCTTT.

Concerning this clone: Other DNA variants within this sample encode the same CDR3. V gene TRBV3-1 (or the pseudogene TRBV3-2) combines with J gene TRBJ1-5; a possible D gene is TRBD1 (5 bases). Trimming took off 0 bases at V and 5 bases at J, with 5 bases between the two ends. The germline gives CDR1 LGHDT, CDR2 YNNKEL (reference sequence). The CDR3 is 13 amino acids. CDR3 residues: CASSQDRDQPQHF. CDR3 DNA: TGTGCCAGCAGCCAAGACAGGGATCAGCCCCAGCATTTT.